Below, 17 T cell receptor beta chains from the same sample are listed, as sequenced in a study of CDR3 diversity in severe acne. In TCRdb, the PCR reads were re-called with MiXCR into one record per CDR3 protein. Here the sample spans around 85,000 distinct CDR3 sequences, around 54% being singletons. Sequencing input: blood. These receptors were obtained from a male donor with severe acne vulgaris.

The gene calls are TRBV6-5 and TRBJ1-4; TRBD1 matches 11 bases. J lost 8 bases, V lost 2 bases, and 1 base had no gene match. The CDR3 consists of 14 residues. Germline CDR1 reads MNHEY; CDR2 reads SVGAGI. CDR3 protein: CASSYGTGGEKLFF. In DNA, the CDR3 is TGTGCCAGCAGTTACGGGACAGGGGGGGAAAAACTGTTTTTT.

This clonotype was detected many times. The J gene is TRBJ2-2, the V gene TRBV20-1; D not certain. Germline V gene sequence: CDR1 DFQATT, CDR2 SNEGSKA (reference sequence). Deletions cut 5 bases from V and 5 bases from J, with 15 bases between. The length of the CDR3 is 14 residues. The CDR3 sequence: CSARGNKRTGELFF. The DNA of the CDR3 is TGCAGTGCTCGCGGAAATAAGAGGACCGGGGAGCTGTTTTTT.

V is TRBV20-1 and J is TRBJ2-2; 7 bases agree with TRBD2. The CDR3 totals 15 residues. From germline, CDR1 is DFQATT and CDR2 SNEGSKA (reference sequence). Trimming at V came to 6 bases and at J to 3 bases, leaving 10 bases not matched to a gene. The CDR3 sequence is CSASSSLADTGELFF. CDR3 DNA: TGCAGTGCCAGCAGCTCTCTAGCGGACACCGGGGAGCTGTTTTTT.

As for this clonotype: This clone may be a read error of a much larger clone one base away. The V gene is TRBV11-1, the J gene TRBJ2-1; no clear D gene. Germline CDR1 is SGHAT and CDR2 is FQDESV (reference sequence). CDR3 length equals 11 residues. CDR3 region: CAGSFVYEQFF. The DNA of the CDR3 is TGTGCCGGCAGCTTTGTTTATGAGCAGTTCTTC.

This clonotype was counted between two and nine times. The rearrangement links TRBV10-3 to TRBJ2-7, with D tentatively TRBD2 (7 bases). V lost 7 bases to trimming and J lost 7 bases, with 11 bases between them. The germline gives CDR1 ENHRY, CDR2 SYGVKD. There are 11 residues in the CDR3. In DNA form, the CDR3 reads TGTGCCATCATGGAGGGGGGGGAGCAGTACTTC. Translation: CAIMEGGEQYF.

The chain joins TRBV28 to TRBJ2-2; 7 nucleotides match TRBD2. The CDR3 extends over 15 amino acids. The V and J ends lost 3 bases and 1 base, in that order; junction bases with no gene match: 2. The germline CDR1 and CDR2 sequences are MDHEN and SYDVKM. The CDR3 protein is CASSFLAVNTGELFF. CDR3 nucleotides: TGTGCCAGCAGTTTTCTAGCGGTGAACACCGGGGAGCTGTTTTTT.

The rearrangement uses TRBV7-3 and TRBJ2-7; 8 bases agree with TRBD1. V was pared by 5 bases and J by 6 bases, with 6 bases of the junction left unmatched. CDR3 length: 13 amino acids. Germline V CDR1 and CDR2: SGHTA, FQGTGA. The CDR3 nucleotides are TGTGCCAGCAGCGGGACAGGTGGCGGCGAGCAGTACTTC. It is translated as CASSGTGGGEQYF.

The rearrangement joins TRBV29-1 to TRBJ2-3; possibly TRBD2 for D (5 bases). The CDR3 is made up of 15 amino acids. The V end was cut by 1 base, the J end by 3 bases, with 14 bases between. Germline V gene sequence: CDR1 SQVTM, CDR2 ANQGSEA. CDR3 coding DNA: TGCAGCGTTGAAGGCGGGTACGCAGATACAGATACGCAGTATTTT. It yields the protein CSVEGGYADTDTQYF.

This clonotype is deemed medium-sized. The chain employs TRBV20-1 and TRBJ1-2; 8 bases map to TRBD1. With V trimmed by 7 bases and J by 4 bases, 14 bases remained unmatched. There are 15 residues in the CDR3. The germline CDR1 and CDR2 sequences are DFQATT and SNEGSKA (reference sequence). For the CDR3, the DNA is TGCAGTGGGGCCCGGGGCAGGGGGCAGTTCTATGGCTACACCTTC. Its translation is CSGARGRGQFYGYTF.

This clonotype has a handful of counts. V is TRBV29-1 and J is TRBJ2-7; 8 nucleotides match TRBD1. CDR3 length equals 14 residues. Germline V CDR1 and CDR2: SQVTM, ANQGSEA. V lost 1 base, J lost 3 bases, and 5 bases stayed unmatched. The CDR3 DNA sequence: TGCAGCGTTGAAGGGGGGACAGGCGGCTACGAGCAGTACTTC. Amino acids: CSVEGGTGGYEQYF.

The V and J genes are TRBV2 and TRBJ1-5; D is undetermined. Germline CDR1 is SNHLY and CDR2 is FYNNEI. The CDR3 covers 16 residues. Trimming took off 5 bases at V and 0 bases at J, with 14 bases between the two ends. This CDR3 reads CASSSSRDYSNQPQHF. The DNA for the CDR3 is TGTGCCAGCAGTTCGTCGAGGGATTATAGCAATCAGCCCCAGCATTTT.

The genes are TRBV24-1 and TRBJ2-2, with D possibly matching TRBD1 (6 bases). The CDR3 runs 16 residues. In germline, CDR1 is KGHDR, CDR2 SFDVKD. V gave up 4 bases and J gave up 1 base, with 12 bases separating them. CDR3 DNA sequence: TGTGCCACCAGTGAACGACAGGTGCTGAACACCGGGGAGCTGTTTTTT. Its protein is CATSERQVLNTGELFF.

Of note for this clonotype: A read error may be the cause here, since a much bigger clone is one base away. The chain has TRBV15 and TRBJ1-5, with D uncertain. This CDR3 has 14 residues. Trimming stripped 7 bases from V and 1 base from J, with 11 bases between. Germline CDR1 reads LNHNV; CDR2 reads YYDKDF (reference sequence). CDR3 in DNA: TGTGCCACCACCCCTGACGGAAGCAATCAGCCCCAGCATTTT. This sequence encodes CATTPDGSNQPQHF.

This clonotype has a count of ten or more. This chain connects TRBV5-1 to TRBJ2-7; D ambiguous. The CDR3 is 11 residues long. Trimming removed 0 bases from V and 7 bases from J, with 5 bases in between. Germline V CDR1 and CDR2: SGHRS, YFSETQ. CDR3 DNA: TGCGCCAGCAGCTTGGGGGCTGAGCAGTACTTC. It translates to CASSLGAEQYF.

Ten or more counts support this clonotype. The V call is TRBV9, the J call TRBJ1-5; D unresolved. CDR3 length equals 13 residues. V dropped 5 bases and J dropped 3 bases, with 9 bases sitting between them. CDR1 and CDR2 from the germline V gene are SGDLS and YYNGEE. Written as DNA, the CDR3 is TGTGCCAGCAGTCCAGGTTACAATCAGCCCCAGCATTTT. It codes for CASSPGYNQPQHF.

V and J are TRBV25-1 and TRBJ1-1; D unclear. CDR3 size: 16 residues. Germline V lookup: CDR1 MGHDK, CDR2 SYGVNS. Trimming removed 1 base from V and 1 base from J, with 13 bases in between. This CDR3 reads CASSESFWVGNTEAFF. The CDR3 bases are TGTGCCAGCAGTGAATCGTTTTGGGTTGGGAACACTGAAGCTTTCTTT.

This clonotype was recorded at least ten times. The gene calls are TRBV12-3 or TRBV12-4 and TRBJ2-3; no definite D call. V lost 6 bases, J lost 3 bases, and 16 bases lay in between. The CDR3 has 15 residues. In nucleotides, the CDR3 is TGTGCCAGCAGCCCTACCCGGTTAATAACAGATACGCAGTATTTT. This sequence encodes CASSPTRLITDTQYF.